Presented here are 20 T cell receptor beta chains from one specimen sequenced in a study of blood T cell repertoires in COVID-19. Assay used: immunoSEQ multiplex PCR; TCRdb lists only in-frame clones, some missing. The table has a few hundred thousand clones, over 80% seen once. Sequenced sample: PBMCs or T cells enriched from blood (not recorded which). The receptors originated from a young man who had recovered from COVID-19.

This clone was seen a single time. CDR3 in amino acids: CASSRRADTQYF. CDR3 sequence (DNA): TGTGCCAGCAGCAGGAGGGCAGATACGCAGTATTTT. The chain carries TRBV7-8 and TRBJ2-3; a weak D match, TRBD2 (6 bases). Germline CDR1 and CDR2: SGHVS and FQNEAQ. Deletions cut 5 bases from V and 4 bases from J, with 7 bases between. This CDR3 is built from 12 residues.

This sequence joins TRBV4-3 and TRBJ1-2; 8 bases fit TRBD1. CDR3 size: 17 residues. The V gene's germline CDR1 is LGHNA and CDR2 YSLEER. J lost 2 bases, V lost 2 bases, and 10 bases had no gene match. The CDR3 sequence is CASSQRIQGARNYGYTF. The CDR3 DNA sequence: TGCGCCAGCAGCCAAAGGATTCAGGGGGCGAGAAACTATGGCTACACCTTC.

The chain employs TRBV7-6 and TRBJ2-7; 7 nucleotides align to TRBD2. Germline loops: CDR1 SGHVS, CDR2 FNYEAQ. V shed 3 bases, J shed 2 bases, and the junction held 4 bases outside the gene matches. CDR3 size: 14 residues. The CDR3 DNA follows: TGTGCCAGCAGCTTCCTAGCGGAGACCTACGAGCAGTACTTC. Translating it yields CASSFLAETYEQYF. The whole variable domain, remainder taken from reference TRBV7-6 and TRBJ2-7, is GAGVSQSPRYKVTKRGQDVALRCDPISGHVSLYWYRQALGQGPEFLTYFNYEAQQDKSGLPNDRFSAERPEGSISTLTIQRTEQRDSAMYRCASSFLAETYEQYFGPGTRLTVT.

The chain couples TRBV24-1 to TRBJ2-7; D is possibly TRBD1 (6 bases). Germline V gene data show CDR1 as KGHDR and CDR2 as SFDVKD. This CDR3 contains 16 residues. Between the trimmed V and J ends, which lost 5 bases and 4 bases, there was a span of 20 bases. CDR3 nucleotide sequence: TGTGCCACCAGTGGGGGGCCGGAGGACAGTTGGTACGAGCAGTACTTC. Translating it yields CATSGGPEDSWYEQYF.

V usage is TRBV20-1 and J usage is TRBJ1-6; 7 positions match TRBD1. CDR1 is DFQATT, CDR2 SNEGSKA, per germline (reference sequence). V shed 3 bases, J shed 6 bases, and the junction held 11 bases outside the gene matches. The CDR3 extends over 16 amino acids. CDR3 sequence (DNA): TGCAGTGCTAGTCAACAGGGGATGGGGCCTAATTCACCCCTCCACTTT. Amino acids: CSASQQGMGPNSPLHF.

This chain connects TRBV13 to TRBJ2-3, with a possible D match to TRBD1 (6 bases). This CDR3 spans 13 amino acids. Trimming took off 3 bases at V and 4 bases at J, with 8 bases between the two ends. CDR1 is PRHDT, CDR2 FYEKMQ, per germline (reference sequence). In DNA form, the CDR3 reads TGTGCCAGCAGCTTCCAGGGGTCAGATACGCAGTATTTT. Translation gives CASSFQGSDTQYF.

V gene TRBV14 combines with J gene TRBJ1-4; possible D gene TRBD1, 6 bases. V was cut by 2 bases and J by 7 bases, with 11 bases left in between. Germline V gene data show CDR1 as SGHDN and CDR2 as FVKESK. CDR3 size: 14 residues. In nucleotides, the CDR3 is TGTGCCAGCAGCCAAAGCGGGGGGGCTGAAAAACTGTTTTTT. Translating gives CASSQSGGAEKLFF.

The chain combines TRBV18 with TRBJ1-1; possible D gene TRBD1, 5 bases. CDR3 length equals 14 residues. Trimming removed 2 bases from V and 3 bases from J, with 10 bases in between. Per the germline V gene, CDR1 is KGHSH and CDR2 is LQKENI. CDR3 sequence: CASSPAGLYTEAFF. CDR3 bases: TGTGCCAGCTCACCAGCAGGGCTTTACACTGAAGCTTTCTTT. The full variable domain, in which reference TRBV18 and TRBJ1-1 provide the parts outside the CDR3, is NAGVMQNPRHLVRRRGQEARLRCSPMKGHSHVYWYRQLPEEGLKFMVYLQKENIIDESGMPKERFSAEFPKEGPSILRIQQVVRGDSAAYFCASSPAGLYTEAFFGQGTRLTVV.

The chain couples TRBV6-5 to TRBJ2-7, with 11 bases identical to TRBD2. The J segment lost 2 bases and the V segment lost 8 bases, leaving 8 bases of the junction unmatched. CDR1 MNHEY and CDR2 SVGAGI come from the germline V gene. This CDR3 spans 15 amino acids. CDR3 bases: TGTGCCAGCGTCAAACTAGCGGGGGCCGCCTACGAGCAGTACTTC. Translation gives CASVKLAGAAYEQYF.

The chain uses TRBV11-2 and TRBJ1-1; D is perhaps TRBD1 (5 bases). The ends were cut back, 5 bases at V and 7 bases at J, with 20 bases in the middle. The CDR3 has 15 amino acids. Germline-derived CDR1 and CDR2 are SGHAT and FQNNGV. CDR3 residues: CASSPRGVGYSEAFF. The CDR3, as DNA: TGTGCCAGCAGCCCAAGGGGTGTCGGATACAGTGAAGCTTTCTTT.

J is TRBJ2-1 and V is TRBV2; 7 nucleotides line up with TRBD2. The CDR3 is 17 amino acids. Germline CDR1 SNHLY, CDR2 FYNNEI. Trimming at V came to 2 bases and at J to 6 bases, leaving 13 bases not matched to a gene. CDR3 sequence reads: CASSELGSGLIFNEQFF. CDR3 DNA: TGTGCCAGCAGTGAATTGGGATCGGGACTAATTTTCAATGAGCAGTTCTTC.

This chain uses TRBV5-1 with TRBJ2-2; TRBD2 might be the D (6 bases). Germline CDR1 and CDR2: SGHRS and YFSETQ. Trimming shortened V by 1 base and J by 2 bases, and 18 bases separated the two germline ends. This CDR3 is built from 18 residues. The CDR3 spells CASSLLFKWGLNTGELFF. CDR3 nucleotides: TGCGCCAGCAGCTTGCTTTTTAAGTGGGGACTTAACACCGGGGAGCTGTTTTTT.

This chain uses TRBV5-1 with TRBJ2-7; D is perhaps TRBD2 (6 bases). Looked up from germline, CDR1 is SGHRS and CDR2 is YFSETQ. CDR3 size: 13 residues. V lost 2 bases, J lost 7 bases, and 13 bases lay in between. CDR3 sequence: CASSFRTTSEQYF. In DNA form, the CDR3 reads TGCGCCAGCAGCTTCCGGACTACCTCGGAGCAGTACTTC.

This clone was counted between two and nine times. The gene calls are TRBV29-1 and TRBJ2-1; D possibly corresponds to TRBD1 (6 bases). The CDR3 totals 11 residues. The germline CDR1 and CDR2 sequences are SQVTM and ANQGSEA. Between the trimmed V and J ends, which lost 7 bases and 9 bases, there was a span of 13 bases. CDR3 sequence: CSATGSTEQFF. The CDR3 DNA reads as TGCAGCGCGACAGGTAGTACTGAGCAGTTCTTC.

The chain uses TRBV5-8 and TRBJ2-7; possible D gene TRBD2, 6 bases. The CDR3 covers 11 residues. The V and J ends lost 4 bases and 10 bases respectively, with 12 bases between them. Per germline, CDR1 SGHTS and CDR2 YDEGEE. The CDR3: CASSPAGLQYF. The CDR3 nucleotides read TGTGCCAGCAGCCCGGCGGGGCTCCAGTACTTC. Supplemented by reference TRBV5-8 and TRBJ2-7, the full variable domain reads EAGVTQSPTHLIKTRGQQATLRCSPISGHTSVYWYQQALGLGLQFLLWYDEGEERNRGNFPPRFSGRQFPNYSSELNVNALELEDSALYLCASSPAGLQYFGPGTRLTVT.

Only one count was recorded for this clone. The V and J genes are TRBV6-5 and TRBJ1-2, with 7 bases lining up with TRBD1. Per the germline V gene, CDR1 is MNHEY and CDR2 is SVGAGI. With 9 bases clipped from V and 8 bases from J, the junction kept 18 bases outside the gene matches. The CDR3 has 15 amino acids. Written as DNA, the CDR3 is TGTGCCAGTACCCGACAGCGGGAGGGGGCGGAAGGCTACACCTTC. Protein sequence: CASTRQREGAEGYTF.

This clone was counted many times. CDR3 sequence (DNA): TGCGCCAGCAGCCAAGATCTTTTCGGTTACGAGCAGTACTTC. Protein: CASSQDLFGYEQYF. The rearrangement uses TRBV4-3 and TRBJ2-7; the D is unclear. The germline V gene has CDR1 LGHNA and CDR2 YSLEER. The ends were cut back, 0 bases at V and 4 bases at J, with 10 bases in the middle. The CDR3 contains 14 residues.

The V call is TRBV9, the J call TRBJ1-1; 9 bases match TRBD1. CDR1 is SGDLS, CDR2 YYNGEE, per germline. This CDR3 contains 18 residues. The V segment lost 2 bases and the J segment 3 bases; nucleotides outside the gene matches: 14. DNA for the CDR3: TGTGCCAGCAGCGTCGATACAGGGGGCGCTCCCATGTACACTGAAGCTTTCTTT. It translates to CASSVDTGGAPMYTEAFF.

V usage is TRBV19 and J usage is TRBJ2-1; TRBD2 aligns across 7 bases. CDR1 and CDR2 from the germline V gene are LNHDA and SQIVND (reference sequence). CDR3 length equals 15 residues. Trimming removed 5 bases from V and 7 bases from J; junction bases left unmatched: 11. This CDR3 is CASSSWDRGGNEQFF. The CDR3 bases are TGTGCCAGTAGTTCTTGGGATAGGGGAGGGAATGAGCAGTTCTTC.

The V and J genes are TRBV7-8 and TRBJ1-2; 11 bases align to TRBD1. The germline gives CDR1 SGHVS, CDR2 FQNEAQ. The CDR3 runs to 15 residues. After removal of 5 bases from V and 8 bases from J, the junction contained 10 bases not matched to a gene. CDR3 nucleotide sequence: TGTGCCAGCAGCAGACGGGGACAGGGGGTTCGGGGCTACACCTTC. Its protein is CASSRRGQGVRGYTF.